One and the same sample provided the 21 T cell receptor beta chains below, sequenced in a study of T cell responses to AZD1222 COVID-19 vaccine. Only in-frame clones appear in the TCRdb table, and some are missing; sequencing was by immunoSEQ multiplex PCR. There are 90,000 to 110,000 clones in the sample; roughly 90% occur only once, and under 20% lies in the top ten. Sequences were derived from peripheral blood, sampled on day 0 of AZD1222 vaccination. Receptors originate from an adult in good health.

Here the CDR3 DNA reads TGTGCCAGCAGCCCGACTCCCCCTGGGTACAATGAGCAGTTCTTC. It is translated as CASSPTPPGYNEQFF. The chain has TRBV6-5 and TRBJ2-1; D unclear. Germline lookup yields CDR1 MNHEY and CDR2 SVGAGI. CDR3 length equals 15 residues. The ends were cut back, 6 bases at V and 4 bases at J, with 16 bases in the middle.

This clone was seen once. J is TRBJ2-7 and V is TRBV5-5, with D perhaps TRBD2 (5 bases). V lost 1 base to trimming and J lost 1 base, with 6 bases between them. The germline V gene encodes CDR1 SGHKS and CDR2 YYEKEE (reference sequence). The CDR3 spans 13 residues. The CDR3 bases are TGTGCCAGCAGCTTGAGGACTTCCTACGAGCAGTACTTC. Translated: CASSLRTSYEQYF.

The rearrangement joins TRBV24-1 to TRBJ1-1; D is possibly TRBD1 (6 bases). CDR1 and CDR2 from the germline V gene are KGHDR and SFDVKD. Deletions cut 0 bases from V and 4 bases from J, with 17 bases between. The CDR3 length is 17 residues. In DNA form, the CDR3 reads TGTGCCACCAGTGATTTGCCACCGGGAGGGGGAGGCACTGAAGCTTTCTTT. Amino acid sequence: CATSDLPPGGGGTEAFF.

This chain links TRBV24-1 with TRBJ2-1, with 11 bases that match TRBD2. The V and J ends lost 1 base and 7 bases, in that order; junction bases with no gene match: 5. This CDR3 has 16 residues. Germline V gene sequence: CDR1 KGHDR, CDR2 SFDVKD. The CDR3 DNA is TGTGCCACCAGTGATTTAGCTAGCGGGAGGTGGAATGAGCAGTTCTTC. Amino acid sequence: CATSDLASGRWNEQFF.

J is TRBJ2-3 and V is TRBV9, with D perhaps given as TRBD1 or TRBD2 (6 bases each). The CDR3 is 17 amino acids. V was pared by 0 bases and J by 3 bases, with 17 bases between. Germline CDR1 reads SGDLS; CDR2 reads YYNGEE. CDR3 residues: CASSVEGGLVWTDTQYF. The DNA for the CDR3 is TGTGCCAGCAGCGTAGAGGGGGGACTGGTGTGGACAGATACGCAGTATTTT.

The V call is TRBV7-9, the J call TRBJ1-4; D might be TRBD1 (6 bases). Trimming removed 5 bases from V and 4 bases from J, with 11 bases in between. The CDR3 sequence is 14 residues long. Germline CDR1 is SEHNR and CDR2 is FQNEAQ (reference sequence). The CDR3, as DNA: TGTGCCAGCAGCAGAGGACAGATTAATGAAAAACTGTTTTTT. This sequence encodes CASSRGQINEKLFF.

The chain employs TRBV18 and TRBJ1-1; 7 bases are a match to TRBD1. Germline V gene lookup returns CDR1 KGHSH and CDR2 LQKENI. The length of the CDR3 is 15 residues. Trimming removed 1 base from V and 4 bases from J; junction bases left unmatched: 6. CDR3 loop: CASSPRAGGSTEAFF. The CDR3 DNA sequence: TGTGCCAGCTCACCACGGGCAGGGGGGAGCACTGAAGCTTTCTTT.

V and J are TRBV6-5 and TRBJ1-1, with a weak D call TRBD1 (6 bases). The V end was cut by 2 bases, the J end by 6 bases, with 16 bases between. CDR3 length: 15 amino acids. Germline CDR1 and CDR2: MNHEY and SVGAGI. The CDR3 sequence is CASSYTSQGLAEAFF. Here the CDR3 DNA reads TGTGCCAGCAGTTACACTTCCCAGGGGCTAGCTGAAGCTTTCTTT.

The chain carries TRBV7-3 and TRBJ1-3, with unresolved D. V dropped 2 bases and J dropped 0 bases, with 8 bases sitting between them. Germline V gene data show CDR1 as SGHTA and CDR2 as FQGTGA. The CDR3 has 15 amino acids. The CDR3 protein is CASSLGINSGNTIYF. As DNA, the CDR3 is TGTGCCAGCAGCTTAGGGATTAACTCTGGAAACACCATATATTTT.

The rearrangement uses TRBV5-1 and TRBJ2-6; 8 bases line up with TRBD1. V lost 7 bases to trimming and J lost 2 bases; unmatched junction nucleotides: 2. Germline CDR1 reads SGHRS; CDR2 reads YFSETQ. This CDR3 has 14 residues. Written as DNA, the CDR3 is TGCGCCAGCTCACAGGGGGCTGGGGCCAACGTCCTGACTTTC. Encoded protein: CASSQGAGANVLTF.

V gene TRBV15 combines with J gene TRBJ2-4; no clear D. Per germline, CDR1 LNHNV and CDR2 YYDKDF (reference sequence). V dropped 5 bases and J dropped 2 bases, with 16 bases sitting between them. CDR3 length: 16 residues. The CDR3 sequence: CATSGSYGQTKNIQYF. In DNA form, the CDR3 reads TGTGCCACCAGCGGCAGTTATGGTCAGACCAAAAACATTCAGTACTTC.

This rearrangement joins TRBV3-1 (or the pseudogene TRBV3-2) to TRBJ2-5; 7 bases match TRBD2. CDR1 and CDR2 (germline): LGHDT, YNNKEL (reference sequence). Germline trimming cut 2 bases from V and 5 bases from J; bases unmatched to any gene: 20. The CDR3 spans 19 residues. The chain's CDR3 is CASSQNKGPGASGRETQYF. The CDR3 nucleotides are TGTGCCAGCAGCCAAAATAAAGGGCCTGGGGCTAGCGGTCGGGAGACCCAGTACTTC.

This clone was seen a handful of times. This chain uses TRBV5-1 with TRBJ2-5; 9 positions agree with TRBD2. V dropped 0 bases and J dropped 5; count of bases not matched to a gene: 8. The CDR3 length is 16 residues. Germline CDR1 SGHRS, CDR2 YFSETQ. The CDR3 reads CASSLGSSGKGETQYF. As DNA, the CDR3 is TGCGCCAGCAGCTTGGGGTCTAGCGGGAAGGGGGAGACCCAGTACTTC.

The chain combines TRBV25-1 with TRBJ1-2; TRBD1 aligns across 10 bases. The V and J ends lost 4 bases and 4 bases, in that order; junction bases with no gene match: 6. CDR3 length: 15 residues. Germline V CDR1 and CDR2: MGHDK, SYGVNS. CDR3 sequence reads: CASSGGTGEGYGYTF. The CDR3 DNA follows: TGTGCCAGCAGTGGCGGGACAGGGGAAGGCTATGGCTACACCTTC.

The chain couples TRBV7-6 to TRBJ2-3; 8 bases map to TRBD2. V lost 5 bases, J lost 3 bases, and 10 bases stayed unmatched. There are 16 residues in the CDR3. Germline lookup yields CDR1 SGHVS and CDR2 FNYEAQ. The CDR3 DNA reads as TGTGCCAGCAGCGCATTCGGGGGGGCGGTGACAGATACGCAGTATTTT. This translates into CASSAFGGAVTDTQYF.

The gene calls are TRBV28 and TRBJ1-5; D call uncertain. Germline CDR1 reads MDHEN; CDR2 reads SYDVKM. V gave up 2 bases and J gave up 1 base, with 9 bases separating them. The CDR3 is 15 amino acids. The CDR3 protein is CASSLDRRSNQPQHF. The CDR3, as DNA: TGTGCCAGCAGTTTAGACCGGCGGAGCAATCAGCCCCAGCATTTT.

This clone appeared once. The gene calls are TRBV18 and TRBJ1-4, with TRBD1 identical over 9 bases. Germline CDR1 is KGHSH and CDR2 is LQKENI. The junction had 5 bases not matched to a gene; V was cut back by 3 bases and J by 0 bases. The CDR3 is made up of 17 amino acids. Written as DNA, the CDR3 is TGTGCCAGCTCACCCACGGGACAGGGTGCAACTAATGAAAAACTGTTTTTT. Translation: CASSPTGQGATNEKLFF.

This rearrangement joins TRBV2 to TRBJ2-1; no definite D call. Germline-derived CDR1 and CDR2 are SNHLY and FYNNEI. This CDR3 is 15 amino acids long. V lost 1 base to trimming and J lost 4 bases, with 11 bases between them. The chain's CDR3 is CASSEGLSGYNEQFF. In DNA, the CDR3 is TGTGCCAGCAGTGAAGGGCTATCCGGATACAATGAGCAGTTCTTC.

V is TRBV7-2 and J is TRBJ1-1; no clear D. Between the trimmed V and J ends, which lost 5 bases and 2 bases, there was a span of 3 bases. This CDR3 region has 11 residues. The germline CDR1 and CDR2 sequences are SGHTA and FQGNSA. The CDR3 reads CASSQNTEAFF. The CDR3 bases are TGTGCCAGCAGCCAAAACACTGAAGCTTTCTTT.

This rearrangement joins TRBV24-1 to TRBJ2-7; D is possibly TRBD1 or TRBD2 (5 bases each). The ends were cut back, 4 bases at V and 5 bases at J, with 14 bases in the middle. CDR1 KGHDR and CDR2 SFDVKD come from the germline V gene. The length of the CDR3 is 14 residues. The CDR3 spells CATSDSGVGHEQYF. Written as DNA, the CDR3 is TGTGCCACCAGTGACTCTGGGGTGGGACACGAGCAGTACTTC.

The V and J genes are TRBV28 and TRBJ1-2; D not certain. V gave up 5 bases and J gave up 4 bases, with 8 bases separating them. Germline-derived CDR1 and CDR2 are MDHEN and SYDVKM. The length of the CDR3 is 12 residues. CDR3 residues: CASSPPSYGYTF. Written as DNA, the CDR3 is TGTGCCAGCAGTCCCCCAAGCTATGGCTACACCTTC.